Presented here are 28 T cell receptor beta chains from one specimen sequenced in a study of blood T cell repertoires in COVID-19. Profiling relied on immunoSEQ multiplex PCR, and the TCRdb table lists in-frame clones only, not all of them. The table has approximately 300,000 clones, 70% to 90% seen once. Sequenced: PBMCs or T cells enriched from blood (not recorded which). Receptor source: a woman between 18 and 29 years old who had recovered from COVID-19.

CDR3 nucleotides: TGTGCCTGGAGCCGGGACAGGTCAGCTAACTATGGCTACACCTTC. Its protein product is CAWSRDRSANYGYTF. The chain is built from TRBV30 and TRBJ1-2, with 8 bases that match TRBD1. CDR1 GTSNPN and CDR2 SVGIG come from the germline V gene (reference sequence). This CDR3 spans 15 amino acids. V trimming: 3 bases; J trimming: 0 bases; junction bases outside the gene matches: 6.

The chain uses TRBV29-1 and TRBJ2-3, with 8 bases lining up with TRBD2. This CDR3 comprises 13 residues. The V gene end was trimmed by 5 bases and the J gene end by 1 base; junction bases not matched to a gene: 2. Germline-derived CDR1 and CDR2 are SQVTM and ANQGSEA. CDR3 protein: CSVRAGGTDTQYF. The CDR3 coding sequence is TGCAGCGTTAGAGCGGGAGGCACAGATACGCAGTATTTT.

The chain carries TRBV5-8 and TRBJ1-6; D remains unclear. With 2 bases removed from V and 5 bases from J, the gap between germline ends came to 11 bases. Germline V gives CDR1 SGHTS, CDR2 YDEGEE. CDR3 length: 15 amino acids. DNA of the CDR3: TGTGCCAGCAGCTTAAATCCGGGAAATAATTCACCCCTCCACTTT. The encoded protein is CASSLNPGNNSPLHF. Using reference TRBV5-8 and TRBJ1-6 for the parts outside the CDR3, the full variable domain is EAGVTQSPTHLIKTRGQQATLRCSPISGHTSVYWYQQALGLGLQFLLWYDEGEERNRGNFPPRFSGRQFPNYSSELNVNALELEDSALYLCASSLNPGNNSPLHFGNGTRLTVT.

V usage is TRBV5-6 and J usage is TRBJ1-5, with D possibly being TRBD1 (5 bases). V dropped 4 bases and J dropped 4 bases, with 9 bases sitting between them. Germline CDR1 and CDR2: SGHDT and YYEEEE. CDR3 length equals 13 residues. The CDR3 DNA follows: TGTGCCAGCAGCCATCAGGGTAATCAGCCCCAGCATTTT. It is translated as CASSHQGNQPQHF.

V and J are TRBV7-6 and TRBJ2-1; D is perhaps TRBD2 (5 bases). Germline values: CDR1 SGHVS, CDR2 FNYEAQ. The CDR3 extends over 16 amino acids. Deletions cut 2 bases from V and 0 bases from J, with 11 bases between. CDR3 sequence reads: CASSLSAGGSYNEQFF. CDR3 DNA: TGTGCCAGCAGCTTATCCGCAGGAGGCTCCTACAATGAGCAGTTCTTC.

The chain links TRBV10-1 to TRBJ2-1; D call uncertain. Between the trimmed V and J ends, which lost 1 base and 0 bases, there was a span of 4 bases. There are 14 residues in the CDR3. The germline V gene has CDR1 WNHNN and CDR2 SYGVQD (reference sequence). The chain's CDR3 is CASSEYRSYNEQFF. CDR3 DNA sequence: TGCGCCAGCAGTGAGTATCGCTCCTACAATGAGCAGTTCTTC.

The chain couples TRBV20-1 to TRBJ2-3, with TRBD2 matching 8 bases. The CDR3 contains 16 residues. The junction had 9 bases not matched to a gene; V was cut back by 3 bases and J by 1 base. Germline loops: CDR1 DFQATT, CDR2 SNEGSKA (reference sequence). This chain's CDR3 is CSASSLKAGGTDTQYF. The CDR3 DNA reads as TGCAGTGCTAGTTCCCTCAAAGCGGGGGGCACAGATACGCAGTATTTT.

The chain carries TRBV5-4 and TRBJ2-3; 9 nucleotides agree with TRBD2. CDR1 and CDR2 from the germline V gene are SGHNT and YYREEE (reference sequence). The V and J ends lost 3 bases and 4 bases, in that order; junction bases with no gene match: 9. The CDR3 runs 16 residues. CDR3 in amino acids: CASSSKLAGVADTQYF. CDR3 DNA: TGTGCCAGCAGCTCCAAATTAGCGGGAGTAGCAGATACGCAGTATTTT.

This clone was seen just once. The chain joins TRBV2 to TRBJ1-5; possibly TRBD1 for D (6 bases). CDR3 length equals 15 residues. Trimming cost V 8 bases and J 1 base, with 15 bases left between them. CDR1 and CDR2 from the germline V gene are SNHLY and FYNNEI. The CDR3 protein is CASSGQTRSNQPQHF. The CDR3 region has the DNA TGTGCCAGCTCCGGACAGACGCGAAGCAATCAGCCCCAGCATTTT.

CDR3 region: CASSYRESEAFF. The CDR3, as DNA: TGTGCCAGTAGCTACAGGGAGTCTGAAGCTTTCTTT. The V gene is TRBV19, the J gene TRBJ1-1; D is possibly TRBD1 (6 bases). CDR1 is LNHDA, CDR2 SQIVND, per germline (reference sequence). The CDR3 length is 12 residues. V was shortened by 6 bases and J by 6 bases, with 11 bases between the two germline ends.

The chain has TRBV3-1 (or the pseudogene TRBV3-2) and TRBJ1-2, with D unclear. The germline V gene encodes CDR1 LGHDT and CDR2 YNNKEL (reference sequence). This CDR3 contains 12 residues. Trimming pared 1 base from V and 3 bases from J, leaving 3 bases between. The CDR3 reads CASSQGDYGYTF. In DNA form, the CDR3 reads TGTGCCAGCAGCCAAGGAGACTATGGCTACACCTTC.

The J gene is TRBJ2-2, the V gene TRBV19; D is perhaps TRBD1 (6 bases). The V end was cut by 8 bases, the J end by 6 bases, with 10 bases between. CDR1 and CDR2 (germline): LNHDA, SQIVND (reference sequence). This CDR3 has 12 residues. The CDR3 reads CASGRGSGELFF. For the CDR3, the DNA is TGTGCCAGTGGCAGGGGATCCGGGGAGCTGTTTTTT.

The chain uses TRBV6-5 and TRBJ1-2; 7 bases fit TRBD1. Germline V gene data show CDR1 as MNHEY and CDR2 as SVGAGI. The CDR3 has 14 amino acids. After removal of 5 bases from V and 6 bases from J, the junction contained 9 bases not matched to a gene. The DNA of the CDR3 is TGTGCCAGCAGTAAGTCGACAGGGCCTCATGGCTACACCTTC. As protein: CASSKSTGPHGYTF.

This chain connects TRBV7-5 to TRBJ1-1; TRBD1 is the table's D call and was not checked against the DNA. TRBV7-5 is a listed pseudogene. This CDR3 is 15 amino acids long. In nucleotides, the CDR3 is TGTGTCAGAAGCTTCCGGGACAGAGAGAACACTGAAGCTTTCTTT. Its protein is CVRSFRDRENTEAFF.

The chain employs TRBV30 and TRBJ1-2, with unresolved D. Germline lookup yields CDR1 GTSNPN and CDR2 SVGIG (reference sequence). The V gene lost 3 bases and the J gene lost 7 bases, with 12 bases spanning the gap. This CDR3 has 12 amino acids. CDR3 amino acids: CAWSPPSSGYTF. The CDR3 DNA reads TGTGCCTGGAGCCCCCCCTCCAGTGGCTACACCTTC.

The rearrangement uses TRBV5-4 and TRBJ1-6; a weak D match, TRBD1 (6 bases). Germline assignment: CDR1 SGHNT and CDR2 YYREEE (reference sequence). The CDR3 is 15 amino acids. Trimming took 3 bases from V and 9 from J, leaving 16 bases between them. The CDR3 here is CASSWGGNVASPLHF. DNA of the CDR3: TGTGCCAGCAGCTGGGGGGGCAATGTGGCTTCACCCCTCCACTTT.

The CDR3 sequence is CASSISDRVFWNTEAFF. DNA for the CDR3: TGTGCCAGTAGTATATCGGACAGGGTTTTTTGGAACACTGAAGCTTTCTTT. The V call is TRBV19, the J call TRBJ1-1; 8 positions agree with TRBD1. CDR1 is LNHDA and CDR2 is SQIVND in the germline V gene (reference sequence). After removal of 2 bases from V and 1 base from J, the junction contained 9 bases not matched to a gene. The CDR3 has 17 residues.

The chain uses TRBV10-3 and TRBJ1-1; no reliable D call. This CDR3 has 13 residues. Germline assignment: CDR1 ENHRY and CDR2 SYGVKD. V lost 4 bases, J lost 1 base, and 7 bases lay in between. DNA for the CDR3: TGTGCCATCAGTGGTCAGTCGAACACTGAAGCTTTCTTT. Protein: CAISGQSNTEAFF.

The V call is TRBV19, the J call TRBJ2-7; 8 nucleotides match TRBD2. CDR1 is LNHDA and CDR2 is SQIVND in the germline V gene (reference sequence). Trimming took 4 bases from V and 6 from J; bases not matched to a gene: 14. The CDR3 has 16 residues. CDR3 loop: CASSKEREFRVSEQYF. CDR3 nucleotides: TGTGCCAGTAGTAAAGAGCGGGAGTTTCGGGTAAGCGAGCAGTACTTC. The full variable domain, in which reference TRBV19 and TRBJ2-7 provide the parts outside the CDR3, is DGGITQSPKYLFRKEGQNVTLSCEQNLNHDAMYWYRQDPGQGLRLIYYSQIVNDFQKGDIAEGYSVSREKKESFPLTVTSAQKNPTAFYLCASSKEREFRVSEQYFGPGTRLTVT.

The V gene is TRBV7-8, the J gene TRBJ1-2; 8 bases are a match to TRBD1. With V trimmed by 5 bases and J by 6 bases, 8 bases remained unmatched. CDR3 size: 14 residues. Germline V lookup: CDR1 SGHVS, CDR2 FQNEAQ. The CDR3 here is CASSRRTGMDGYTF. The CDR3 DNA is TGTGCCAGCAGCCGAAGGACAGGGATGGATGGCTACACCTTC.

J is TRBJ1-5 and V is TRBV2; D possibly corresponds to TRBD1 (6 bases). The CDR3 loop spans 13 amino acids. The V gene lost 7 bases and the J gene lost 4 bases, with 11 bases spanning the gap. The germline V gene has CDR1 SNHLY and CDR2 FYNNEI. This CDR3 is CASKRQENQPQHF. CDR3 DNA: TGTGCCAGCAAACGACAGGAGAATCAGCCCCAGCATTTT.

This chain links TRBV5-1 with TRBJ1-3; D not resolved. V was shortened by 4 bases and J by 0 bases, with 11 bases between the two germline ends. This CDR3 region has 15 residues. Germline lookup yields CDR1 SGHRS and CDR2 YFSETQ. The CDR3 nucleotides read TGCGCCAGCAGCCCAACCCCGGGCTCTGGAAACACCATATATTTT. Its protein is CASSPTPGSGNTIYF.

This chain uses TRBV30 with TRBJ1-1, with 8 bases fitting TRBD1. Trimming at V came to 7 bases and at J to 1 base, leaving 5 bases not matched to a gene. Germline V gives CDR1 GTSNPN, CDR2 SVGIG (reference sequence). The CDR3 is made up of 13 amino acids. The CDR3 sequence: CAFSGQGNTEAFF. The CDR3 DNA reads as TGTGCCTTCTCCGGACAGGGGAACACTGAAGCTTTCTTT.

The chain is built from TRBV30 and TRBJ2-7; 11 nucleotides line up with TRBD2. The germline gives CDR1 GTSNPN, CDR2 SVGIG (reference sequence). Trimming removed 3 bases from V and 5 bases from J; junction bases left unmatched: 12. This CDR3 contains 16 residues. This CDR3 is CAWSRRIAGGPDEQYF. In DNA, the CDR3 is TGTGCCTGGAGCCGGCGTATAGCGGGGGGGCCCGACGAGCAGTACTTC.

The rearrangement uses TRBV10-3 and TRBJ1-2; tentatively, D is TRBD1 (5 bases). The CDR3 covers 16 residues. Germline CDR1 ENHRY, CDR2 SYGVKD. The germline V and J ends were trimmed by 0 bases and 6 bases, with 17 bases remaining between them. CDR3: CAISESMLGLGNGYTF. The CDR3 DNA sequence: TGTGCCATCAGTGAGTCGATGTTGGGGCTTGGTAATGGCTACACCTTC.

This chain connects TRBV27 to TRBJ1-2; the D is unclear. Trimming pared 3 bases from V and 4 bases from J, leaving 15 bases between. Germline lookup yields CDR1 MNHEY and CDR2 SMNVEV (reference sequence). The CDR3 sequence is 15 residues long. The CDR3 DNA is TGTGCCAGCAGTTTTACCCCGACTAGTACCTATGGCTACACCTTC. Protein: CASSFTPTSTYGYTF.

This clone appeared once. This chain joins TRBV30 and TRBJ1-5; D might be TRBD1 (5 bases). Germline lookup yields CDR1 GTSNPN and CDR2 SVGIG (reference sequence). This CDR3 comprises 13 residues. Between the trimmed V and J ends, which lost 1 base and 4 bases, there was a span of 8 bases. CDR3 in amino acids: CAWSEHRNQPQHF. DNA of the CDR3: TGTGCCTGGAGTGAGCACAGGAATCAGCCCCAGCATTTT.

The rearrangement links TRBV27 to TRBJ1-1; D ambiguous. The germline V and J ends were trimmed by 8 bases and 0 bases, with 16 bases remaining between them. CDR3 length: 15 residues. Germline V gene lookup returns CDR1 MNHEY and CDR2 SMNVEV (reference sequence). CDR3 residues: CASAREGGMNTEAFF. CDR3 sequence (DNA): TGTGCCAGCGCTCGGGAGGGCGGCATGAACACTGAAGCTTTCTTT.